A selection of T cell receptor beta chains follows, all from one sample in a study of CD8 T cells in Susac syndrome. TCRdb re-called the immunoSEQ multiplex PCR reads with MiXCR, one entry per CDR3 protein. The data show 150,000 to 200,000 distinct CDR3 sequences, over 85% seen once. The sample was CD4+ T cells from PBMCs. Receptors were obtained from a human donor in good health. Both conserved end residues are part of each CDR3. Fields, in order: clone size, V gene, J gene, D gene, CDR3 DNA, CDR3 protein. D genes are given only for firm matches. The size entry is marked missing in some rows and otherwise reads once, few, many or a size class.

once	TRBV29-1	TRBJ1-2	.	TGCAGCGCCCGGGTGGGTAACTATGGCTACACCTTC	CSARVGNYGYTF
.	TRBV20-1	TRBJ1-2	.	TGCAGTGCTAGAGATTACAGGAGAGATGGCTACACCTTC	CSARDYRRDGYTF
.	TRBV5-1	TRBJ2-7	.	TGCGCCAGCAGCCAGACCCGGGACGGCTCCTACGAGCAGTACTTC	CASSQTRDGSYEQYF
.	TRBV29-1	TRBJ2-3	.	TGCAGCGCCGGACAGCTTACAGATACGCAGTATTTT	CSAGQLTDTQYF
few	TRBV7-8	TRBJ1-6	.	TGTGCCAGCTCCCGAGGACAACTTAATTCACCCCTCCACTTT	CASSRGQLNSPLHF
.	TRBV30	TRBJ1-2	.	TGTGCCTGGAGCGGCAGGGCCGACTATGGCTACACCTTC	CAWSGRADYGYTF
.	TRBV30	TRBJ2-7	TRBD1	TGTGCCTGGAGTGTACGTAGGGGGCCCTACGAGCAGTACTTC	CAWSVRRGPYEQYF
.	TRBV6-5	TRBJ1-1	.	TGTGCCAGCAGTAGCCCAGGGGTAGTGACTGAAGCTTTCTTT	CASSSPGVVTEAFF
.	TRBV20-1	TRBJ2-1	TRBD2	TGCAGTGCTCGCGGTAGCGGGGCTTTTAAGGACAATGAGCAGTTCTTC	CSARGSGAFKDNEQFF
.	TRBV20-1	TRBJ1-5	TRBD1	TGCAGTGCTAGAACAGGGGTGGGTATACAGCCCCAGCATTTT	CSARTGVGIQPQHF
.	TRBV29-1	TRBJ2-3	.	TGCAGCGTTGATTTGGGGGTAGATACGCAGTATTTT	CSVDLGVDTQYF
.	TRBV20-1	TRBJ2-1	.	TGCAGTGCTAGTGGGGGGCGGGTTCCTGAGCAGTTCTTC	CSASGGRVPEQFF
.	TRBV15	TRBJ1-6	TRBD1	TGTGCCACCAGCAGAGAGGACAGGGGGCTTTCACCCCTCCACTTT	CATSREDRGLSPLHF
.	TRBV12-3/TRBV12-4	TRBJ1-2	.	TGTGCCAGCAGATTGGGTACGGGGGTGTATGGCTACACCTTC	CASRLGTGVYGYTF
once	TRBV13	TRBJ1-2	.	TGTGCCAGCAGCTTACTGGGTGACTATGGCTACACCTTC	CASSLLGDYGYTF
.	TRBV6-6	TRBJ2-5	.	TGTGCCAGCAGTCAACAGCTACAAGAGACCCAGTACTTC	CASSQQLQETQYF
.	TRBV12-3/TRBV12-4	TRBJ1-1	.	TGTGCCAGCAGCCTCGGAGGGACGGGCACTGAAGCTTTCTTT	CASSLGGTGTEAFF
.	TRBV13	TRBJ2-7	.	TGTGCCAGCAACGGGACTTCGTGCTACGAGCAGTACTTC	CASNGTSCYEQYF
few	TRBV4-3	TRBJ2-7	TRBD2	TGCGCCAGCAGCCAAGATTCGACTAGCGCCGAGCAGTACTTC	CASSQDSTSAEQYF
.	TRBV29-1	TRBJ1-1	TRBD1	TGCAGCGTTGAGACAGGGCCCAACACTGAAGCTTTCTTT	CSVETGPNTEAFF
.	TRBV29-1	TRBJ2-7	.	TGCAGCGTTGAAACTGGGGGTGGCTACGAGCAGTACTTC	CSVETGGGYEQYF